This note documents a single TCR beta chain sequence. V was cut by 1 base and J by 2 bases, with 9 bases left in between. This CDR3 region has 14 residues. CDR1 is SGHRS, CDR2 YFSETQ, per germline. The data were taken from a study of T-cell reconstitution after alpha-beta-depleted transplantation in children. Unique molecular identifiers were used in preparing the TCRbeta library. TCRdb re-derived calls from the PCR reads in MiXCR, one entry per CDR3 protein. Of hundreds of thousands of distinct CDR3 sequences listed, 16% are singletons. The rearrangement uses TRBV5-1 and TRBJ2-5, with D hard to call. Here the sequenced sample was PBMCs, mostly from graft donor cells, taken 360 days after TCRalphabeta/CD19-depleted stem cell transplant. The receptor was isolated from a male patient younger than 18 who had a stem cell transplant for acute lymphoblastic leukemia, so the T cells may come from the graft donor. CDR3 nucleotides: TGCGCCAGCAGCTTGTTCCGTCAGCAAGAGACCCAGTACTTC. Protein product: CASSLFRQQETQYF.